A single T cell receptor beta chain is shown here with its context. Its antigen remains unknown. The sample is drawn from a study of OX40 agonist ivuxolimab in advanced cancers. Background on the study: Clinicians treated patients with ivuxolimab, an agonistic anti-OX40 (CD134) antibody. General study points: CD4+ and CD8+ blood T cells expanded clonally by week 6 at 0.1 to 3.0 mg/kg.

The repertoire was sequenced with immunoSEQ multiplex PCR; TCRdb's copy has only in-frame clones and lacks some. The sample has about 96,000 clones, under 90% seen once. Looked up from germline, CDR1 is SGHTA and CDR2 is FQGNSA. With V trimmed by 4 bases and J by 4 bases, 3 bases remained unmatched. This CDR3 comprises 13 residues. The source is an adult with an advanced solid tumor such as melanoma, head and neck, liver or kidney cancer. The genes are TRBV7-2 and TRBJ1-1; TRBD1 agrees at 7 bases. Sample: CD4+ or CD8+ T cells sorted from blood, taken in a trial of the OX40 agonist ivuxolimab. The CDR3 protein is CASSSSGGTEAFF. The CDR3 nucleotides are TGTGCCAGCAGCTCGTCAGGGGGCACTGAAGCTTTCTTT.